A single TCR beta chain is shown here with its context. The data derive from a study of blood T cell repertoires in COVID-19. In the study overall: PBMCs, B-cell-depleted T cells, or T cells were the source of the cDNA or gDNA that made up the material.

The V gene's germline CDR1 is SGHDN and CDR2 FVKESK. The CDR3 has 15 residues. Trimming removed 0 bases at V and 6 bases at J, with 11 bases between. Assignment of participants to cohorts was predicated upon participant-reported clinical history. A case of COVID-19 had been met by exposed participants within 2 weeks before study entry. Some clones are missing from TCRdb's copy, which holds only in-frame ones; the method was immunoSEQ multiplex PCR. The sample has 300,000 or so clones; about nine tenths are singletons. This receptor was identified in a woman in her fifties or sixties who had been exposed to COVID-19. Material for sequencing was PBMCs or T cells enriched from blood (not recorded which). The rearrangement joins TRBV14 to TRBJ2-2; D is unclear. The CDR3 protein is CASSQDHGRAGELFF. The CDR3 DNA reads TGTGCCAGCAGCCAAGATCATGGTCGGGCCGGGGAGCTGTTTTTT.